Shown below are 19 T cell receptor beta chains from a single sample sequenced in a study of vaccination effects on CD4 cells after COVID-19. Antigen-specific CD4+ T cells were expanded with viral peptide pools in the ViraFEST assay before sequencing. Once cultured for roughly nine days, the cells underwent separation to obtain CD4+ T cells. Everyone in the study got two shots of either the BNT162b2 or mRNA-1273 vaccine. Clones were sequenced by immunoSEQ multiplex PCR, and TCRdb holds only the in-frame ones, with some missing. The repertoire includes under 80,000 clones, 73% of them detected once, and around 1.2% sits in the top ten. Their antigens remain unidentified. Source: CD4+ T cells from PBMCs cultured with HCoV-229E spike peptides, taken after COVID-19 vaccination. These receptors were obtained from a human donor who received a COVID-19 vaccine.

The CDR3 protein is CASTRRLAAVNEQFF. In nucleotides, the CDR3 is TGTGCCAGCACTCGAAGACTAGCGGCTGTTAATGAGCAGTTCTTC. This rearrangement joins TRBV2 to TRBJ2-1; 9 bases agree with TRBD2. Germline-derived CDR1 and CDR2 are SNHLY and FYNNEI. V gave up 7 bases and J gave up 7 bases; unmatched junction bases: 11. The CDR3 contains 15 residues.

CDR3 DNA sequence: TGTGCCAGCACCTCCTGGGGCAGGCGGGGCAATGAGCAGTTCTTC. It encodes CASTSWGRRGNEQFF. J is TRBJ2-1 and V is TRBV25-1, with D perhaps matching TRBD2 (6 bases). CDR3 size: 15 residues. Deletions cut 7 bases from V and 6 bases from J, with 19 bases between. From germline, CDR1 is MGHDK and CDR2 SYGVNS.

The V call is TRBV5-1, the J call TRBJ1-6, with TRBD1 matching over 11 bases. The CDR3 runs to 16 residues. Germline V gene data show CDR1 as SGHRS and CDR2 as YFSETQ. Trimming cost V 4 bases and J 6 bases; bases outside gene matches: 6. The CDR3 is CASSQTGTGGNSPLHF. The CDR3 coding sequence is TGCGCCAGCAGCCAGACCGGGACAGGGGGTAATTCACCCCTCCACTTT.

This clone was detected a few times. The V gene is TRBV3-1 (or the pseudogene TRBV3-2), the J gene TRBJ1-6; D possibly corresponds to TRBD1 (6 bases). This CDR3 spans 15 amino acids. Germline CDR1 is LGHDT and CDR2 is YNNKEL (reference sequence). The ends were cut back, 4 bases at V and 1 base at J, with 8 bases in the middle. CDR3 sequence (DNA): TGTGCCAGCAGCCTAGGACAGTCCTATAATTCACCCCTCCACTTT. Amino acids: CASSLGQSYNSPLHF.

The chain uses TRBV7-2 and TRBJ1-1; D may be TRBD1 (5 bases). V was pared by 6 bases and J by 6 bases, with 17 bases between. Germline V gene data show CDR1 as SGHTA and CDR2 as FQGNSA. The CDR3 is 14 amino acids. CDR3 protein: CASSDGTSVAEAFF. The CDR3 DNA is TGTGCCAGCAGTGACGGGACCTCGGTCGCTGAAGCTTTCTTT.

The gene calls are TRBV6-2 or TRBV6-3 and TRBJ2-5, with D unclear. The CDR3 contains 13 residues. Germline V gene lookup returns CDR1 MNHEY and CDR2 SVGEGT. The V gene lost 2 bases and the J gene lost 2 bases, with 6 bases spanning the gap. CDR3 loop: CASSYGVQETQYF. The CDR3 region has the DNA TGTGCCAGCAGTTACGGGGTACAAGAGACCCAGTACTTC.

V gene TRBV3-1 (or the pseudogene TRBV3-2) combines with J gene TRBJ2-5; TRBD2 matches at 9 bases. Germline CDR1 LGHDT, CDR2 YNNKEL (reference sequence). CDR3 length equals 16 residues. Losses at the gene ends were 5 bases for V and 2 bases for J; bases not matched to a gene: 9. The DNA of the CDR3 is TGTGCCAGCAGCGGGCCGGGACTAGCAGGGCAAGAGACCCAGTACTTC. This encodes CASSGPGLAGQETQYF.

The chain combines TRBV5-6 with TRBJ2-7; D is ambiguous. The CDR3 consists of 14 residues. V was cut by 0 bases and J by 0 bases, with 7 bases left in between. The V gene's germline CDR1 is SGHDT and CDR2 YYEEEE. The chain's CDR3 is CASSLAALSYEQYV. In DNA, the CDR3 is TGTGCCAGCAGCTTGGCGGCGCTCTCCTACGAGCAGTACGTC.

J is TRBJ1-2 and V is TRBV5-6; D is unresolved. Germline CDR1 reads SGHDT; CDR2 reads YYEEEE. This CDR3 spans 12 amino acids. V lost 4 bases to trimming and J lost 4 bases, with 8 bases between them. The CDR3 sequence is CASSRQSYGYTF. CDR3 nucleotides: TGTGCCAGCAGCCGTCAAAGCTATGGCTACACCTTC.

Only one count was recorded for this clone. The rearrangement links TRBV6-2 or TRBV6-3 to TRBJ2-7; 8 positions agree with TRBD2. V gave up 4 bases and J gave up 7 bases; unmatched junction bases: 18. This CDR3 has 17 amino acids. CDR1 is MNHEY, CDR2 SVGEGT, per germline. In DNA form, the CDR3 reads TGTGCCAGCAGTTCGGGGGGGGCCGAGGGGCCCCTTAGGGAGCAGTACGTC. It is translated as CASSSGGAEGPLREQYV.

The chain joins TRBV9 to TRBJ1-1, with TRBD1 matching 8 bases. Trimming removed 4 bases from V and 4 bases from J; junction bases left unmatched: 3. Germline V gene sequence: CDR1 SGDLS, CDR2 YYNGEE. The CDR3 totals 13 residues. The CDR3 loop is CASSFTGGTEAFF. The DNA of the CDR3 is TGTGCCAGCAGCTTTACAGGGGGCACTGAAGCTTTCTTT.

Here the CDR3 reads CASGRGGRNTEAFF. The CDR3 coding sequence is TGTGCTAGTGGGAGGGGAGGGCGGAACACTGAAGCTTTCTTT. The chain combines TRBV12-5 with TRBJ1-1, with D tentatively TRBD1 (5 bases). Germline-derived CDR1 and CDR2 are LGHNT and FRNRAP. The CDR3 sequence is 14 residues long. V was cut by 6 bases and J by 1 base, with 12 bases left in between.

The rearrangement links TRBV5-6 to TRBJ2-1; D is unclear. In germline, CDR1 is SGHDT, CDR2 YYEEEE. V was cut by 4 bases and J by 5 bases, with 13 bases left in between. The CDR3 extends over 14 amino acids. The CDR3 loop is CASSPMAEDNEQFF. The CDR3 DNA reads TGTGCCAGCAGCCCCATGGCCGAAGACAATGAGCAGTTCTTC.

The V gene is TRBV7-3, the J gene TRBJ1-2; D gene uncertain. The CDR3 contains 14 residues. V was clipped by 5 bases and J by 4 bases, with 14 bases between them. CDR1 is SGHTA, CDR2 FQGTGA, per germline. CDR3 loop: CASSPGEGPYGYTF. CDR3 coding DNA: TGTGCCAGCAGCCCTGGCGAAGGACCCTATGGCTACACCTTC.

This clone has just one count. The chain carries TRBV28 and TRBJ1-2, with TRBD1 matching over 7 bases. The CDR3 is made up of 12 amino acids. After removal of 6 bases from V and 6 bases from J, the junction contained 4 bases not matched to a gene. CDR1 is MDHEN and CDR2 is SYDVKM in the germline V gene. The chain's CDR3 is CASSQGGDGYTF. CDR3 nucleotides: TGTGCCAGCAGCCAGGGGGGGGATGGCTACACCTTC.

This rearrangement joins TRBV5-1 to TRBJ2-7; D is tentatively TRBD1 or TRBD2 (5 bases each). Between the trimmed V and J ends, which lost 5 bases and 4 bases, there was a span of 19 bases. CDR1 is SGHRS, CDR2 YFSETQ, per germline. The CDR3 contains 15 residues. The CDR3 loop reads CASRVPGRLAYEQYV. The DNA for the CDR3 is TGCGCCAGCAGGGTACCGGGACGGCTAGCTTACGAGCAGTACGTC.

This chain links TRBV2 with TRBJ1-2; D is uncertain. V lost 7 bases to trimming and J lost 0 bases, with 15 bases between them. Germline V gene data show CDR1 as SNHLY and CDR2 as FYNNEI. CDR3 length: 15 residues. The DNA of the CDR3 is TGTGCCAGCAACAACGGTGGGAGTTCTAACTATGGCTACACCTTC. Encoded protein: CASNNGGSSNYGYTF.

The chain links TRBV6-5 to TRBJ1-1, with D perhaps matching TRBD1 (5 bases). The germline gives CDR1 MNHEY, CDR2 SVGAGI. The CDR3 extends over 13 amino acids. Trimming stripped 0 bases from V and 4 bases from J, with 6 bases between. DNA of the CDR3: TGTGCCAGCAGTTACTCCGGGGCCACTGAAGCTTTCTTT. The encoded protein is CASSYSGATEAFF.

DNA of the CDR3: TGTGCCACCAGCAGAGGTTCGGGTATCCGCACAGATACGCAGTATTTT. Its translation is CATSRGSGIRTDTQYF. The gene calls are TRBV15 and TRBJ2-3; D is uncertain. The CDR3 runs to 16 residues. CDR1 and CDR2 from the germline V gene are LNHNV and YYDKDF (reference sequence). Trimming removed 1 base from V and 1 base from J, with 12 bases in between.